A selection of T cell receptor beta chains follows, all from one sample in a study of cytomegalovirus exposure and HLA in healthy donors. Sequencing used immunoSEQ multiplex PCR; TCRdb keeps in-frame clones, though not all of them. The table includes 250,000 to 350,000 clones, roughly 85% detected once. Input material: PBMCs. These receptors all stem from a man aged 35-49 years in good health and CMV-seropositive. CDR3s include the opening cysteine and the closing phenylalanine or tryptophan. A D gene is named only where the DNA matches it firmly. The size of a clone is reported for some rows only, either as once, few or many, or as a class for expanded clones.

V	D	J	length	size	CDR3	DNA
TRBV7-2	NA	TRBJ1-1	14	NA	CASSFSRHPTEAFF	TGTGCCAGCAGCTTTTCCAGACATCCCACTGAAGCTTTCTTT
TRBV7-9	TRBD1	TRBJ2-5	15	NA	CASSPEPGQQETQYF	TGTGCCAGCAGCCCCGAGCCGGGACAGCAAGAGACCCAGTACTTC
TRBV6-6	NA	TRBJ1-4	16	NA	CASSTRPGPAEEKLFF	TGTGCCAGCAGTACAAGGCCGGGCCCAGCGGAGGAAAAACTGTTTTTT
TRBV19	NA	TRBJ2-6	16	NA	CASSIAGVSGANVLTF	TGTGCCAGTAGTATAGCGGGGGTCTCTGGGGCCAACGTCCTGACTTTC
TRBV6-1	TRBD1	TRBJ2-7	13	NA	CASRSGQAYEQYF	TGTGCCAGCAGGTCGGGACAGGCCTACGAGCAGTACTTC
TRBV18	TRBD2	TRBJ2-1	16	NA	CASSPTSGEWYNEQFF	TGTGCCAGCTCACCCACTAGCGGAGAATGGTACAATGAGCAGTTCTTC
TRBV6-6	NA	TRBJ2-7	12	NA	CASAAQTYEQYF	TGTGCCAGCGCGGCACAAACCTACGAGCAGTACTTC
TRBV5-1	NA	TRBJ2-3	14	NA	CASSLARETDTQYF	TGCGCCAGCAGCTTGGCCCGGGAGACAGATACGCAGTATTTT
TRBV6-5	NA	TRBJ2-7	15	NA	CASSSIGVSSYEQYF	TGTGCCAGCAGTTCAATAGGGGTGAGCTCCTACGAGCAGTACTTC
TRBV5-6	TRBD1	TRBJ2-4	17	NA	CASSWWTRGRAKNIQYF	TGTGCCAGCAGCTGGTGGACCAGGGGGCGAGCCAAAAACATTCAGTACTTC
TRBV7-2	NA	TRBJ2-2	15	NA	CASSRFAGRTGELFF	TGTGCCAGCAGTCGGTTCGCGGGAAGGACCGGGGAGCTGTTTTTT
TRBV4-1	NA	TRBJ2-7	15	NA	CASSQPGQKSYEQYF	TGCGCCAGCAGCCAACCGGGACAAAAATCCTACGAGCAGTACTTC
TRBV9	NA	TRBJ2-7	14	NA	CASSPTAIGGEQYF	TGTGCCAGCAGCCCCACCGCTATAGGGGGAGAGCAGTACTTC
TRBV28	TRBD1	TRBJ1-1	15	NA	CASILMATGGSNLFF	TGTGCCAGCATCCTCATGGCAACAGGGGGCAGTAATCTTTTCTTT
TRBV6-5	NA	TRBJ1-4	14	once	CASSYGGINEKLFF	TGTGCCAGCAGTTACGGGGGGATTAATGAAAAACTGTTTTTT
TRBV18	NA	TRBJ1-2	16	NA	CASSPPRDLRNYGYTF	TGTGCCAGCTCACCTCCGAGGGATTTGAGGAACTATGGCTACACCTTC
TRBV30	TRBD1	TRBJ1-1	13	NA	CAWSWYRGTEAFF	TGTGCCTGGAGTTGGTACAGGGGAACTGAAGCTTTCTTT
TRBV18	TRBD1	TRBJ2-2	15	NA	CASSRQGADTGELFF	TGTGCCAGCTCACGACAGGGGGCTGACACCGGGGAGCTGTTTTTT
TRBV6-4	TRBD2	TRBJ2-1	15	NA	CASSELAGGWNEQFF	TGTGCCAGCAGTGAACTAGCGGGAGGGTGGAATGAGCAGTTCTTC
TRBV18	NA	TRBJ1-1	12	NA	CASSPLDTEAFF	TGTGCCAGCTCACCACTCGACACTGAAGCTTTCTTT
TRBV10-3	NA	TRBJ2-7	13	NA	CAISDQGGNEQYF	TGTGCCATCAGTGATCAGGGTGGAAACGAGCAGTACTTC
TRBV9	NA	TRBJ2-1	15	NA	CASSVDSGIYNEQFF	TGTGCCAGCAGCGTAGACAGCGGAATTTACAATGAGCAGTTCTTC
TRBV28	NA	TRBJ2-7	13	NA	CASSLRGPYEQYF	TGTGCCAGCAGTTTACGAGGCCCCTACGAGCAGTACTTC
TRBV27	TRBD2	TRBJ2-5	15	NA	CASSLGGSHKETQYF	TGTGCCAGCAGTTTAGGCGGGAGCCATAAAGAGACCCAGTACTTC
TRBV21-1	NA	TRBJ2-7	12	NA	CASKGQCNEQYF	TGTGCCAGCAAGGGACAGTGCAACGAGCAGTACTTC
TRBV7-2	TRBD2	TRBJ2-7	14	NA	CASSFLAGVGEQYF	TGTGCCAGCAGCTTCTTAGCGGGAGTGGGCGAGCAGTACTTC
TRBV28	NA	TRBJ2-1	12	NA	CASRASGYEQFF	TGTGCCAGCAGAGCCTCAGGGTATGAGCAGTTCTTC
TRBV9	TRBD2	TRBJ2-7	16	NA	CASSPREREILDEQYF	TGTGCCAGCAGCCCCCGTGAGCGGGAGATTTTAGACGAGCAGTACTTC
TRBV2	TRBD1	TRBJ2-7	13	few	CASSGTGVSEQYF	TGTGCCAGCAGTGGGACAGGGGTCAGCGAGCAGTACTTC
TRBV21-1	NA	TRBJ2-6	19	NA	CASSKASGTLRAGANVLTF	TGTGCCAGCAGCAAAGCGTCGGGGACTCTAAGGGCCGGGGCCAACGTCCTGACTTTC
TRBV4-1	NA	TRBJ2-7	14	NA	CASSQVPRGYEQYF	TGCGCCAGCAGCCAAGTCCCCAGGGGCTACGAGCAGTACTTC
TRBV5-1	TRBD2	TRBJ2-1	15	NA	CASSTSGAAYNEQFF	TGCGCCAGCAGCACTAGCGGTGCGGCCTACAATGAGCAGTTCTTC
TRBV6-5	NA	TRBJ2-5	13	NA	CASSYWGDGTQYF	TGTGCCAGCAGTTACTGGGGGGACGGGACCCAGTACTTC
TRBV7-8	NA	TRBJ1-4	16	NA	CASSFSGTYEGEKLFF	TGTGCCAGCAGCTTCTCGGGGACTTACGAGGGGGAAAAACTGTTTTTT
TRBV6-6	TRBD1	TRBJ1-2	16	NA	CASSRGQGNKNYGYTF	TGTGCCAGCAGCAGAGGACAGGGCAATAAGAACTATGGCTACACCTTC
TRBV28	NA	TRBJ1-2	13	NA	CASSRTAYYGYTF	TGTGCCAGCAGTCGGACAGCCTACTATGGCTACACCTTC
TRBV19	TRBD2	TRBJ2-5	15	NA	CASSEGSAGGETQYF	TGTGCCAGTAGTGAGGGGTCAGCGGGAGGAGAGACCCAGTACTTC
TRBV6-5	NA	TRBJ2-5	15	NA	CASSYTQLAQETQYF	TGTGCCAGCAGTTACACACAGCTAGCACAAGAGACCCAGTACTTC
TRBV7-2	NA	TRBJ1-1	15	NA	CASSFAGLMNTEAFF	TGTGCCAGCAGCTTCGCGGGACTTATGAACACTGAAGCTTTCTTT
TRBV7-2	TRBD2	TRBJ2-1	16	NA	CASSLGGSGKYNEQFF	TGTGCCAGCAGCTTAGGGGGTAGCGGGAAGTACAATGAGCAGTTCTTC
TRBV19	TRBD1	TRBJ2-1	15	NA	CASLPRDSSYNEQFF	TGTGCCAGTCTACCCCGGGACAGCAGTTACAATGAGCAGTTCTTC
TRBV21-1	NA	TRBJ2-7	17	NA	CASSKSAREGYYYEQYF	TGTGCCAGCAGCAAATCGGCTCGGGAAGGGTATTATTACGAGCAGTACTTC
TRBV28	TRBD1	TRBJ1-1	16	NA	CASSTDRGLLNTEAFF	TGTGCCAGCAGCACCGACAGGGGGCTTTTGAACACTGAAGCTTTCTTT
TRBV5-6	NA	TRBJ1-1	15	NA	CASSLGSLQGTEAFF	TGTGCCAGCAGCTTGGGGAGCCTCCAAGGAACTGAAGCTTTCTTT
TRBV5-1	NA	TRBJ1-5	15	NA	CASSLAGQLGQPQHF	TGCGCCAGCAGCTTGGCCGGACAGTTAGGTCAGCCCCAGCATTTT
TRBV18	TRBD1	TRBJ1-5	13	NA	CASSPDRGGPQHF	TGTGCCAGCTCACCGGACAGGGGTGGGCCCCAGCATTTT